The entry below gives a single TCR beta chain sequence along with its context. Its matching antigen is unknown. In germline, CDR1 is SGHTA, CDR2 FQGNSA. V was cut by 3 bases and J by 0 bases, with 13 bases left in between. This CDR3 contains 16 residues. This sample is drawn from a study of CD8 T cells in ankylosing spondylitis. The study, taken as a whole, reports: From matched ankylosing spondylitis synovial fluid, disease-linked clones were reportedly recovered at significantly enriched levels. A TCR beta motif of 8 or 9 highly homologous variants appeared characteristic of ankylosing spondylitis blood. Previous work reported some of these motif variants in the synovial fluid and blood of reactive arthritis.

With molecular barcodes, quantitative 5'-RACE was used to make the TCR beta libraries. TCRdb fed the 5' RACE reads into MiXCR, producing one record per CDR3 protein. Of about 450,000 distinct CDR3 sequences listed, approximately 26% are singletons. The clonotype originates from a male donor with ankylosing spondylitis. The V gene is TRBV7-2, the J gene TRBJ2-3; weak D call: TRBD2 (5 bases). The sequencing sample was made of blood, either unsorted or a sorted T cell fraction (not recorded which). This CDR3 is CASSFLSGTSTDTQYF. The CDR3 nucleotides are TGTGCCAGCAGCTTCTTAAGCGGAACTAGCACAGATACGCAGTATTTT.